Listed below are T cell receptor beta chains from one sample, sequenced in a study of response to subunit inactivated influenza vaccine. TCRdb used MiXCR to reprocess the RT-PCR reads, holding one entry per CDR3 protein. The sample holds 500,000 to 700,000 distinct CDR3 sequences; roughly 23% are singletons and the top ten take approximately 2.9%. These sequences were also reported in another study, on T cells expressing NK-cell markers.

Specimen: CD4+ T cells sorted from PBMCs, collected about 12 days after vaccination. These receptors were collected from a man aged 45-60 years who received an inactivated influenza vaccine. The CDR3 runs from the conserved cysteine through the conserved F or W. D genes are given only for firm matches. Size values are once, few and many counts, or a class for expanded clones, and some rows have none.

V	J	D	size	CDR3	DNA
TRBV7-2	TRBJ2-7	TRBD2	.	CASSPSGTSMYEQYF	TGTGCCAGCAGCCCCTCCGGGACTAGCATGTACGAGCAGTACTTC
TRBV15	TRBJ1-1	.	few	CATSREPAAEAFF	TGTGCCACCAGCAGAGAGCCGGCGGCGGAAGCTTTCTTT
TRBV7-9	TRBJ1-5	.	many	CASSLAGNHQPQHF	TGTGCCAGCAGCTTAGCAGGTAACCATCAGCCCCAGCATTTT
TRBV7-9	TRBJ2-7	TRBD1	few	CASRSKDRGSYEQYF	TGTGCCAGCAGATCTAAGGACAGGGGCTCCTACGAGCAGTACTTC
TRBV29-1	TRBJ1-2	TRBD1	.	CSVLAGGRNGYTF	TGCAGCGTGTTGGCAGGGGGCCGGAATGGCTACACCTTC
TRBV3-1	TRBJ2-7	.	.	CASSQGRIRYEQYF	TGTGCCAGCAGCCAAGGCCGCATCCGCTACGAGCAGTACTTC
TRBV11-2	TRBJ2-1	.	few	CASRSITGRNEQFF	TGTGCCAGCAGAAGCATAACAGGGCGCAATGAGCAGTTCTTC
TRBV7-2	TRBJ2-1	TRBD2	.	CASSKGLAGGNEQFF	TGTGCCAGCAGCAAGGGACTAGCGGGAGGCAATGAGCAGTTCTTC
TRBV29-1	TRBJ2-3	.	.	CSVDLGADTQYF	TGCAGCGTTGATTTGGGCGCAGATACGCAGTATTTT
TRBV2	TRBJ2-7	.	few	CASKVGYEQYF	TGTGCCAGCAAAGTGGGCTACGAGCAGTACTTC
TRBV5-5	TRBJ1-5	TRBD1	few	CASSGTGGREPQHF	TGTGCCAGCAGCGGGACAGGGGGCAGGGAGCCCCAGCATTTT
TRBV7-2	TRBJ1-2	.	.	CASSLAGGLKYGYTF	TGTGCCAGCAGCTTAGCCGGGGGGTTGAAGTATGGCTACACCTTC
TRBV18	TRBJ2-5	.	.	CASSHSGTAPWETQYF	TGTGCCAGCTCACATTCCGGGACTGCTCCCTGGGAGACCCAGTACTTC
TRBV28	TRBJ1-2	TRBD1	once	CASSLADRGYGYTF	TGTGCCAGCAGTTTGGCGGACAGGGGCTATGGCTACACCTTC
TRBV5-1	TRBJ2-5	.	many	CASSSTRGETQYF	TGCGCCAGCAGCTCAACGCGTGGGGAGACCCAGTACTTC
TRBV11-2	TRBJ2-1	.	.	CASSLSNPYNEQFF	TGTGCCAGCAGCTTAAGTAACCCCTACAATGAGCAGTTCTTC
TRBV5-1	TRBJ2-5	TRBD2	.	CASSIGTSAETQYF	TGCGCCAGCAGCATTGGGACTAGTGCAGAGACCCAGTACTTC
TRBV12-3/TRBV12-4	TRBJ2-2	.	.	CASSFHYTGELFF	TGTGCCAGCAGTTTCCACTACACCGGGGAGCTGTTTTTT
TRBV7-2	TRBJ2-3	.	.	CASSPRGPGGTQYF	TGTGCCAGCAGCCCAAGGGGGCCAGGGGGGACGCAGTATTTT
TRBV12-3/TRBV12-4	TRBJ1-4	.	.	CASSSVPTNEKLFF	TGTGCCAGCAGCTCTGTCCCAACTAATGAAAAACTGTTTTTT
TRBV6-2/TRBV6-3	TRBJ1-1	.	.	CASTGQPNTEAFF	TGTGCCAGCACCGGACAACCGAACACTGAAGCTTTCTTT
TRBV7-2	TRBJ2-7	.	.	CASSLGPTDFYEQYF	TGTGCCAGCAGCTTAGGCCCGACGGACTTCTACGAGCAGTACTTC
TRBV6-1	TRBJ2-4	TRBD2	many	CASSLTSGGSKNIQYF	TGTGCCAGCAGTCTAACTAGCGGGGGTTCCAAAAACATTCAGTACTTC
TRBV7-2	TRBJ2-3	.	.	CASSLAGWGSFADTQYF	TGTGCCAGCAGCTTAGCGGGCTGGGGGAGCTTCGCAGATACGCAGTATTTT
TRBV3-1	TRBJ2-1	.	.	CASSQFSTSSVSYNEQFF	TGTGCCAGCAGCCAATTCTCCACTAGCTCGGTCTCCTACAATGAGCAGTTCTTC
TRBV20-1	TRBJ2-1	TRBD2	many	CSAGTSGYNEQFF	TGCAGCGCCGGGACTAGTGGGTACAATGAGCAGTTCTTC
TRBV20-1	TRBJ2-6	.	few	CSARDGGVVGANVLTF	TGCAGTGCTAGAGACGGGGGAGTAGTTGGGGCCAACGTCCTGACTTTC
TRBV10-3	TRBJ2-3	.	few	CAISERQTVDTQYF	TGTGCCATCAGTGAACGGCAGACGGTGGATACGCAGTATTTT
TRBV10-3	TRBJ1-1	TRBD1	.	CAISVTGGSSEAFF	TGTGCCATCAGTGTAACAGGGGGGAGCTCTGAAGCTTTCTTT
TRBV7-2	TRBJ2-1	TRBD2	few	CASSYKRLAGYNEQFF	TGTGCCAGCAGCTACAAACGACTAGCGGGGTACAATGAGCAGTTCTTC
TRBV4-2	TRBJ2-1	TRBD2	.	CASRLTSGGENEQFF	TGTGCCAGCAGATTGACTAGCGGGGGGGAGAATGAGCAGTTCTTC
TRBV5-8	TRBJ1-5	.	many	CASTPRGGISQPQHF	TGTGCCAGCACCCCTCGGGGGGGCATCAGTCAGCCCCAGCATTTT
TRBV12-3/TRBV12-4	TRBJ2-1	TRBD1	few	CASSDRGSTMKAYNEQFF	TGTGCCAGCAGTGACAGGGGTTCTACAATGAAAGCTTACAATGAGCAGTTCTTC
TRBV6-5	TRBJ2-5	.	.	CASSYVSGQETQYF	TGTGCCAGCAGTTACGTGAGCGGACAAGAGACCCAGTACTTC
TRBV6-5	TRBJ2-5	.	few	CASSYSQSQETQYF	TGTGCCAGCAGTTACTCGCAGTCTCAAGAGACCCAGTACTTC
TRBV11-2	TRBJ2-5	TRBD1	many	CASSLNTGGFQETQYF	TGTGCCAGCAGCTTAAATACAGGGGGTTTCCAAGAGACCCAGTACTTC